The source of this T cell receptor (beta chain) is a study of cytomegalovirus exposure and HLA in healthy donors. Trimming left V 5 bases short and J 6 bases short, with 15 bases between. The CDR3 has 14 amino acids. Germline-derived CDR1 and CDR2 are MDHEN and SYDVKM. Amplification used 60 Vbeta primers and 13 Jbeta primers. Here immunoSEQ multiplex PCR was the method, and the copy in TCRdb shows in-frame clones only, minus some. The sample consists of 150,000 to 170,000 clones, 60% to 85% of them appearing once. The J gene is TRBJ2-3, the V gene TRBV28, with D tentatively TRBD1 (6 bases). This TCR came from a woman aged 40 to 55 in good health and CMV-seronegative. Sequencing was carried out using PBMCs. The DNA of the CDR3 is TGTGCCAGCAGTCCCACAGGGAGTATGGATACGCAGTATTTT. It yields the protein CASSPTGSMDTQYF.